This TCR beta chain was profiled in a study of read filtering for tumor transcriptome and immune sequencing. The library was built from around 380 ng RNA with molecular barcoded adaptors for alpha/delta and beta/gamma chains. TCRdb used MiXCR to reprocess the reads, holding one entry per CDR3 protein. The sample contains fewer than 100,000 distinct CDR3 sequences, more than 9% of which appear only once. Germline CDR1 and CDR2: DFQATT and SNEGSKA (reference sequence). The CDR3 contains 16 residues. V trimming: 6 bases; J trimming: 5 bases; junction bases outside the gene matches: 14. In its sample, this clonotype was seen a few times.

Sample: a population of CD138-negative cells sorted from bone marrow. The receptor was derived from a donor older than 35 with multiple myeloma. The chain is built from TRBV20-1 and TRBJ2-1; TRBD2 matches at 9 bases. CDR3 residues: CSAVGQSGRTNNEQFF. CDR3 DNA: TGCAGTGCGGTCGGACAGAGCGGGAGGACGAACAATGAGCAGTTCTTC.